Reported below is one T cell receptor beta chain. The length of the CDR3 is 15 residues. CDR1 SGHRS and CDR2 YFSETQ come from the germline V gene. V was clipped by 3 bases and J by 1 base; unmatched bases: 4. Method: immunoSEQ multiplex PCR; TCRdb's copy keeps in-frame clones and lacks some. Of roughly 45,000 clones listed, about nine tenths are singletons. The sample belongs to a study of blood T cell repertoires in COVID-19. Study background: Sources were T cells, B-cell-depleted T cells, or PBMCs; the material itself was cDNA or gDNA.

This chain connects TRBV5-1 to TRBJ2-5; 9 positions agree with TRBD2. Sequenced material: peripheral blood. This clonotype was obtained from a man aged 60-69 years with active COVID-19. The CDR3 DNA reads TGCGCCAGCAGCTCGACTAGCGGAACCCAAGAGACCCAGTACTTC. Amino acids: CASSSTSGTQETQYF.